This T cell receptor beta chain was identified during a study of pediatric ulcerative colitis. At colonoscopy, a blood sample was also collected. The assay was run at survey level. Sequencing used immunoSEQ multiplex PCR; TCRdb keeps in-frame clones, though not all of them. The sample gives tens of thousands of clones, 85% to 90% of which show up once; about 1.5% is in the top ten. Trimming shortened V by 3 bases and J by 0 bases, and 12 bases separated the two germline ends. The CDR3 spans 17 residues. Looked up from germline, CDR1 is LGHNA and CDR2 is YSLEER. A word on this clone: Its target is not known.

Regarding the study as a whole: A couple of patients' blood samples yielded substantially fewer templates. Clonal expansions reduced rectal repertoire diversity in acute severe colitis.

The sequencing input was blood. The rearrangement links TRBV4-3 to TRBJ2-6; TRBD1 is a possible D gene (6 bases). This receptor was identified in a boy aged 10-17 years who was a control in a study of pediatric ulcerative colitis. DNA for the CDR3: TGCGCCAGCAGCCACCGGACAGAGAACTCTGGGGCCAACGTCCTGACTTTC. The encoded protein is CASSHRTENSGANVLTF.